These T cell receptor beta chains were read from a single sample in a study of shared clonotypes between healthy human individuals. Only in-frame clones appear in the TCRdb table, and some are missing; sequencing was by immunoSEQ multiplex PCR. The sample yields millions of clones, about 95% seen once. Sequencing used naive CD8+ T cells sorted from blood. Every receptor here comes from a man younger than 35 in good health. Each CDR3 is given with its conserved first and last residue. D genes are given only for firm matches. Clone size appears in some rows only: once, few, many, or a class for an expanded clone.

>.|once|TRBV27|TRBJ2-5
TGTGCCACCCTTGACTGGACCGGGGGGACCCAGTACTTC
CATLDWTGGTQYF
>.|.|TRBV29-1|TRBJ2-1
TGCAGCGTGGAAGGCCTAGGTGCATACAATGAGCAGTTCTTC
CSVEGLGAYNEQFF
>TRBD2|.|TRBV2|TRBJ2-7
TGTGCCAGATCTAGCGGGAACGAGCAGTACTTC
CARSSGNEQYF
>.|few|TRBV4-1|TRBJ1-6
TGCGCCAGCAGCCTGAGGGTGACCTATAATTCACCCCTCCACTTT
CASSLRVTYNSPLHF
>TRBD2|.|TRBV27|TRBJ2-1
TGTGCCAGCAGTTTTGGCGCCGGCGGGGGGAACAATGAGCAGTTCTTC
CASSFGAGGGNNEQFF
>.|.|TRBV6-5|TRBJ2-2
TGTGCCAGCAGTTACAACGGGCCGCAGGTCGGGGAGCTGTTTTTT
CASSYNGPQVGELFF
>.|.|TRBV6-5|TRBJ2-1
TGTGCCAGCACCTATCTAGGAGGGGCGTACAATGAGCAGTTCTTC
CASTYLGGAYNEQFF
>.|.|TRBV7-9|TRBJ2-7
TGTGCCAGCAGTCTAGGGTGGGGGGAGCCCAACGAGCAGTACTTC
CASSLGWGEPNEQYF
>.|.|TRBV7-8|TRBJ2-5
TGTGCCAGCAGCTCTCAAGAGACCCAGTACTTC
CASSSQETQYF
>.|.|TRBV7-8|TRBJ1-2
TGTGCCAGCAGCCAAAATGGACTATCGAACTATGGCTACACCTTC
CASSQNGLSNYGYTF
>.|.|TRBV5-1|TRBJ1-3
TGCGCCAGCAGCTTGTCATCCGAAGGCTCTGGAAACACCATATATTTT
CASSLSSEGSGNTIYF
>.|.|TRBV6-1|TRBJ1-1
TGTGCCACTCAGGGCTTTCGGCCTGAAGCTTTCTTT
CATQGFRPEAFF
>.|.|TRBV6-5|TRBJ1-2
TGTGCCAGCAGTTCCGATGATACAGGGACTACTTATGGCTACACCTTC
CASSSDDTGTTYGYTF
>TRBD2|.|TRBV6-1|TRBJ2-5
TGTGCCAGCAGTGCCGGGATAGCGGGGGCCTTCCAAGAGACCCAGTACTTC
CASSAGIAGAFQETQYF
>.|.|TRBV6-5|TRBJ1-4
TGTGCCAGCAGTCCGCAAAGGGGTTTCTGGGAAAAACTGTTTTTT
CASSPQRGFWEKLFF
>TRBD2|.|TRBV7-8|TRBJ2-7
TGTGCCAGCAGCTTATTCCCGACTAGCGGGAGGATCTACGAGCAGTACTTC
CASSLFPTSGRIYEQYF
>.|.|TRBV9|TRBJ2-2
TGTGCCAGCAGCGGCGCAGGGAGCGCGAACACCGGGGAGCTGTTTTTT
CASSGAGSANTGELFF
>.|.|TRBV27|TRBJ2-3
TGTGCCAGCAGTTTAGAGCTTAGCGGCTCGATCACAGATACGCAGTATTTT
CASSLELSGSITDTQYF
>TRBD2|.|TRBV6-5|TRBJ2-7
TGTGCCAGCAACCAAGGGACTAGCGGGATGTACGAGCAGTACTTC
CASNQGTSGMYEQYF
>.|.|TRBV2|TRBJ2-6
TGTGCCAGCAGCTCCCGGGGTAGCCAACTTTCCTCTGGGGCCAACGTCCTGACTTTC
CASSSRGSQLSSGANVLTF
>.|.|TRBV27|TRBJ2-2
TGTGCCAGCAGTGAAGGTAACACCGGGGAGCTGTTTTTT
CASSEGNTGELFF
>.|few|TRBV7-9|TRBJ2-7
TGTGCCAGCAGCCCTGACAGCTCCTACGAGCAGTACTTC
CASSPDSSYEQYF
>.|.|TRBV10-3|TRBJ1-2
TGTGCCATCAGCGGGACCCCTTACTCGAATGGCTACACCTTC
CAISGTPYSNGYTF
>TRBD1|.|TRBV2|TRBJ2-7
TGTGCCAGCACTGAGGGGGGACAGGGGAACTACGAGCAGTACTTC
CASTEGGQGNYEQYF
>TRBD1|.|TRBV30|TRBJ2-5
TGTGCCTGGAGTGTACGACAGGGGGGGTACCAAGAGACCCAGTACTTC
CAWSVRQGGYQETQYF
>.|.|TRBV4-1|TRBJ2-3
TGCGCCAGCAGCCAAGATCATTGGGGAGATACGCAGTATTTT
CASSQDHWGDTQYF
>.|.|TRBV7-9|TRBJ1-1
TGTGCCAGCAGCCTCCCGGGTTGGACTGAAGCTTTCTTT
CASSLPGWTEAFF
>.|.|TRBV29-1|TRBJ2-1
TGCAGCGTTGAAGATCAAGGGTCGTATGAGCAGTTCTTC
CSVEDQGSYEQFF
>TRBD1|once|TRBV11-2|TRBJ2-3
TGTGCCAGCAGCTTTAGGACAGGGGGCCTTGGTTGGACAGATACGCAGTATTTT
CASSFRTGGLGWTDTQYF
>.|.|TRBV6-5|TRBJ2-7
TGTGCCATCAGAAGGGTATGCGAGCAGTACTTC
CAIRRVCEQYF
>.|.|TRBV2|TRBJ1-2
TGTGCCAGCAGTGAAGCGCTTCTGGGGGGCGGCTATGGCTACACCTTC
CASSEALLGGGYGYTF
>.|.|TRBV4-3|TRBJ1-6
TGCGCCAGCAGCCAAGGAGAGGGGAATTCACCCCTCCACTTT
CASSQGEGNSPLHF
>.|.|TRBV19|TRBJ1-6
TGTGCCAGTAGTATCGGTGTCAGGGACTATAATTCACCCCTCCACTTT
CASSIGVRDYNSPLHF
>TRBD2|.|TRBV9|TRBJ2-1
TGTGCCACCTCCGGAGCGGGGGACGACAATGAGCAGTTCTTC
CATSGAGDDNEQFF
>.|.|TRBV6-1|TRBJ2-4
TGTGCCAGCAGTGACGGGGAGGTTTCGCTAGCCAAAAACATTCAGTACTTC
CASSDGEVSLAKNIQYF
>TRBD2|.|TRBV13|TRBJ2-7
TGTGCCAGCAGCTTAGGCCTAGCGGGGGGGAACTACGAGCAGTACTTC
CASSLGLAGGNYEQYF
>TRBD2|.|TRBV15|TRBJ2-1
TGTGCCACCAGCAGTTACCTTAGCGGGAGTTCCTACAATGAGCAGTTCTTC
CATSSYLSGSSYNEQFF
>.|.|TRBV19|TRBJ2-7
TGTGCCAGTAGTATAGTATTGGCGGACCCCTCCGCCTACGAGCAGTACTTC
CASSIVLADPSAYEQYF
>.|.|TRBV27|TRBJ2-2
TGTGCCAGCAGTTTATCAGGGAACACCGGGGAGCTGTTTTTT
CASSLSGNTGELFF
>.|.|TRBV5-6|TRBJ1-1
TGTGCCAGCAGCCTAGGGATGACCCCTGAAGCTTTCTTT
CASSLGMTPEAFF
>TRBD1|.|TRBV6-5|TRBJ1-2
TGTGCCAGCAGTCCCGGGACAGGTGATGGCTACACCTTC
CASSPGTGDGYTF
>.|once|TRBV7-9|TRBJ1-5
TGTGCCAGCAGCTTAGCCCCCTTGGGGGGCCTTTATAGCAATCAGCCCCAGCATTTT
CASSLAPLGGLYSNQPQHF
>.|.|TRBV6-6|TRBJ1-2
TGTGCCGCCGAGGGAGGGACGTATGGCTACACCTTC
CAAEGGTYGYTF
>TRBD1|.|TRBV6-6|TRBJ1-1
TGTGCCAGCAGTCAGGGGGAGAACACTGAAGCTTTCTTT
CASSQGENTEAFF
>.|few|TRBV9|TRBJ2-7
TGTGCCAGCAGCGTAGCCTTAGTGGGCGAGCAGTACTTC
CASSVALVGEQYF
>.|.|TRBV28|TRBJ1-1
TGTGCCAGCAGTTTTCGGGGAGTGAACACTGAAGCTTTCTTT
CASSFRGVNTEAFF
>TRBD1|once|TRBV5-1|TRBJ2-3
TGCGCCAGCAGCTTTGAAGAGACAGGGGGCCCAGATACGCAGTATTTT
CASSFEETGGPDTQYF
>.|.|TRBV13|TRBJ2-2
TGTGCCAGCAGCGCGGGACCAGCGAACACCGGGGAGCTGTTTTTT
CASSAGPANTGELFF
>.|.|TRBV4-2|TRBJ2-3
TGTGCCAGCAGCCAAGTGGAACCAGCCACATGGGATACGCAGTATTTT
CASSQVEPATWDTQYF
>.|.|TRBV11-2|TRBJ1-6
TGTGCCAGCAGCTCAGTAGCCTATAATTCACCCCTCCACTTT
CASSSVAYNSPLHF
>.|.|TRBV15|TRBJ2-2
TGTGCCACCAGCTTCAGCGAGAACACCGGGGAGCTGTTTTTT
CATSFSENTGELFF
>.|.|TRBV5-4|TRBJ2-2
TGTGCCAGCAGCTTGGGCGCGGGTTGGGACACCGGGGAGCTGTTTTTT
CASSLGAGWDTGELFF
>TRBD1|.|TRBV11-2|TRBJ2-1
TGTGCCAGCAGCACCGGGACAGGGGGCTCCTACAATGAGCAGTTCTTC
CASSTGTGGSYNEQFF
>TRBD2|.|TRBV7-2|TRBJ2-3
TGTGCCAGCAGCTTGGCGGGAGTAATAGATACGCAGTATTTT
CASSLAGVIDTQYF